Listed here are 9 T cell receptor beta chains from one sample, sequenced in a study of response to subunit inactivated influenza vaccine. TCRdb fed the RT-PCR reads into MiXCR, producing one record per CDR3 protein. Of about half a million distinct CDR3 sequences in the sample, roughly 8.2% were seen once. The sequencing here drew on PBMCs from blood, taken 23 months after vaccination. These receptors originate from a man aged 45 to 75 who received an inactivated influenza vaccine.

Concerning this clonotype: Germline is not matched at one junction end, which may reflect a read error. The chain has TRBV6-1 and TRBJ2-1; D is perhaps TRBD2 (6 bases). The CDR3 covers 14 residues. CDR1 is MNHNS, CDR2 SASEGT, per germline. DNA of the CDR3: TGTGCCAGCAGGGAAGCGGGCTCCTACAATGAGCAGTTCTTC. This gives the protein CASREAGSYNEQFF.

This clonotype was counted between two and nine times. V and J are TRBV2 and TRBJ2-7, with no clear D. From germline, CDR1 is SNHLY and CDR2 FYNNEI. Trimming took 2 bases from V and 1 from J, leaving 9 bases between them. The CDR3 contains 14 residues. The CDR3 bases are TGTGCCAGCAGTGAAATGTGGCAGTCCTACGAGCAGTACTTC. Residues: CASSEMWQSYEQYF.

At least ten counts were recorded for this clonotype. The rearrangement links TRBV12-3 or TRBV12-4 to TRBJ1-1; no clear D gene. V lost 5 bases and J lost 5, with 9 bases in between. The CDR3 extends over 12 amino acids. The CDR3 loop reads CASSRWETEAFF. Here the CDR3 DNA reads TGTGCCAGCAGTCGGTGGGAGACTGAAGCTTTCTTT.

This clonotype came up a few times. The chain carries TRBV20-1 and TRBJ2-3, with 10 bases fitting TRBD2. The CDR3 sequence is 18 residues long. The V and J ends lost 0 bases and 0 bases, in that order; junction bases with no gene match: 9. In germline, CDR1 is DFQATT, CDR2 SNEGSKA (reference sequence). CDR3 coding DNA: TGCAGTGCTAGAGATAAGGCAAGGACTAGCGGTAGCACAGATACGCAGTATTTT. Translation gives CSARDKARTSGSTDTQYF.

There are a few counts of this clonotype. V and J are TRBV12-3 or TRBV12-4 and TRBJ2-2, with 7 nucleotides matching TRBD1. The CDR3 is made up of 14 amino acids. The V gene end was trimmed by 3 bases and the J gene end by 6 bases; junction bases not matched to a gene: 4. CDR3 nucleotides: TGTGCCAGCAGTTTCGCCCAGGGGGCCGGGGAGCTGTTTTTT. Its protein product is CASSFAQGAGELFF.

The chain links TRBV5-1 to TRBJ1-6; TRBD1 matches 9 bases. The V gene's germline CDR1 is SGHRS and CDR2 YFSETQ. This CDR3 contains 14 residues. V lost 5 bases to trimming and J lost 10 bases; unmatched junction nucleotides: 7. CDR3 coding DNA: TGCGCCAGCAGGGGACAGGGAGATGGATCACCCCTCCACTTT. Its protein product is CASRGQGDGSPLHF.

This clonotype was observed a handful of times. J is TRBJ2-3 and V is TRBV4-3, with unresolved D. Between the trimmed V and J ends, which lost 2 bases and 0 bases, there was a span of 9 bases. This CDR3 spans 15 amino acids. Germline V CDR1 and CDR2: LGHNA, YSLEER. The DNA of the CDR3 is TGCGCCAGCAGCCAACAATCCCTAAGCACAGATACGCAGTATTTT. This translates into CASSQQSLSTDTQYF.

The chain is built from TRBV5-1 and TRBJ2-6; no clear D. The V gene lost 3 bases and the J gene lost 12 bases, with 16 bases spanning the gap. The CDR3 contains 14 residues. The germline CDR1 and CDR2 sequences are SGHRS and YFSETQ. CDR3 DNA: TGCGCCAGCAGCTCCGATCAGCAAGGGCGCGTCCTGACTTTC. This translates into CASSSDQQGRVLTF.

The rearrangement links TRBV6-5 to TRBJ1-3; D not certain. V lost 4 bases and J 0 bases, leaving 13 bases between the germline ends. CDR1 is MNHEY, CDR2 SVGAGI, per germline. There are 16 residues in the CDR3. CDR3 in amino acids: CASSFRTATSGNTIYF. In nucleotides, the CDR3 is TGTGCCAGCAGTTTCCGGACGGCCACCTCTGGAAACACCATATATTTT.